This T cell receptor beta chain was identified during a study of cytomegalovirus exposure and HLA in healthy donors. Whole-study results and caveats: Researchers counted some 150 TCR beta chains as cytomegalovirus-associated. A missense variant in DCLRE1C was later tied to TCR beta V- and J-gene trimming. In vitro work confirmed that a few CMV-associated chains recognize CMV antigens. Among TCR beta chains of equal frequency, HLA-associated ones were more clonally expanded in a later analysis.

PCR used 60 Vbeta primers and 13 Jbeta primers. Data came from immunoSEQ multiplex PCR; TCRdb stores just in-frame clones and leaves some out. Of roughly 160,000 clones in the sample, roughly 70% are singletons; the top ten hold 2.8%. Remarks on this clone: No antigen is known for it.

The CDR3 covers 14 residues. Germline V gene sequence: CDR1 GTSNPN, CDR2 SVGIG (reference sequence). V shed 4 bases and J 3 bases; nucleotides not matched to a gene: 6. The chain employs TRBV30 and TRBJ2-1; 7 bases are shared with TRBD1. Sequencing was done on a sample of PBMCs. The clonotype comes from a woman under 40 in good health and CMV-seronegative. CDR3 bases: TGTGCCTGGAAGGGGCAGGGGGACTACAATGAGCAGTTCTTC. Translating gives CAWKGQGDYNEQFF.